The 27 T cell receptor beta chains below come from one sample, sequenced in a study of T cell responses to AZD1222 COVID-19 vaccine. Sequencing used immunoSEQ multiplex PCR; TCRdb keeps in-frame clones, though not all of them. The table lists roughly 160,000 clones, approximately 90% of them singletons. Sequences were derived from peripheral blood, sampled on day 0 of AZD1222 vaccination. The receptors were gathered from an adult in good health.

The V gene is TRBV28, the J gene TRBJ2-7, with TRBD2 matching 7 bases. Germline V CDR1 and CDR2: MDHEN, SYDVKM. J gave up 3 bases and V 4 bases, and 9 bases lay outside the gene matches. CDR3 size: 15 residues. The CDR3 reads CASSCWEGRCYEQYF. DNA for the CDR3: TGTGCCAGCAGTTGTTGGGAGGGCCGCTGCTACGAGCAGTACTTC. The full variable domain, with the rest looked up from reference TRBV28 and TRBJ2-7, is DVKVTQSSRYLVKRTGEKVFLECVQDMDHENMFWYRQDPGLGLRLIYFSYDVKMKEKGDIPEGYSVSREKKERFSLILESASTNQTSMYLCASSCWEGRCYEQYFGPGTRLTVT.

CDR3 DNA sequence: TGTGCCAGCAGCTTGGAGTCGGGGGGACAGCCCCAGCATTTT. Translated: CASSLESGGQPQHF. V usage is TRBV5-8 and J usage is TRBJ1-5; tentative D call: TRBD1 (5 bases). CDR1 and CDR2 (germline): SGHTS, YDEGEE. V lost 0 bases and J lost 7, with 11 bases in between. The CDR3 loop spans 14 amino acids.

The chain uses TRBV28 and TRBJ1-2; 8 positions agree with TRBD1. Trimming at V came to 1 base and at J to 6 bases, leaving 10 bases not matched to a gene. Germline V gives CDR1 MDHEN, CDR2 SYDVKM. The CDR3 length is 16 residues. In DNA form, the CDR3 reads TGTGCCAGCAGTTTATTTGGCAGGGGGCGCGATAATGGCTACACCTTC. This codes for CASSLFGRGRDNGYTF.

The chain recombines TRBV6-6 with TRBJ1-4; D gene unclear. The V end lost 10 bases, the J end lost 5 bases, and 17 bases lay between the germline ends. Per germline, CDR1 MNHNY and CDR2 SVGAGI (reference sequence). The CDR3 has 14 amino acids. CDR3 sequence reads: CATDGRPGNEKLFF. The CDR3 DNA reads TGTGCCACCGACGGCCGCCCGGGGAATGAAAAACTGTTTTTT.

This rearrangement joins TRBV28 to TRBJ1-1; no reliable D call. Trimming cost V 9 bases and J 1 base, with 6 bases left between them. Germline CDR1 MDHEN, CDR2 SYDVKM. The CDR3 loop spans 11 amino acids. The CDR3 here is CASHQNTEAFF. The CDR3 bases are TGTGCCAGTCACCAGAACACTGAAGCTTTCTTT.

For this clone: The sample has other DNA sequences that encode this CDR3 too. CDR3 sequence: CASSLTGNTEAFF. The CDR3 DNA reads TGTGCCAGCAGCTTGACAGGGAACACTGAAGCTTTCTTT. The rearrangement joins TRBV7-3 to TRBJ1-1; D is possibly TRBD1 (6 bases). The CDR3 runs 13 residues. V was cut by 3 bases and J by 1 base, with 6 bases left in between. Germline loops: CDR1 SGHTA, CDR2 FQGTGA.

The CDR3 DNA reads TGTGCCAGCAGTCAAGTGAGAGGGACCGGGGAGCTGTTTTTT. Protein: CASSQVRGTGELFF. This chain joins TRBV27 and TRBJ2-2; D is possibly TRBD2 (5 bases). This CDR3 is built from 14 residues. V lost 5 bases and J 5 bases, leaving 12 bases between the germline ends. Germline CDR1 MNHEY, CDR2 SMNVEV (reference sequence).

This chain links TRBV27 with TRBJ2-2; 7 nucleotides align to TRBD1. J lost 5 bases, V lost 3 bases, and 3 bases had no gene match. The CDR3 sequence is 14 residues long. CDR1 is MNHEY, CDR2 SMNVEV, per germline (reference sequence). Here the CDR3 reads CASSFRGWTGELFF. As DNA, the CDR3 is TGTGCCAGCAGTTTCAGGGGGTGGACCGGGGAGCTGTTTTTT.

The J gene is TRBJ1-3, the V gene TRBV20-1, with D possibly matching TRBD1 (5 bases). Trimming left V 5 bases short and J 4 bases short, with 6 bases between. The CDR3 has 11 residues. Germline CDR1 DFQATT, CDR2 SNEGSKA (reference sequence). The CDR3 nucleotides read TGCAGTGCTTGGACAGGAAACACCATATATTTT. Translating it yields CSAWTGNTIYF.

The CDR3 reads CASSLTGTRDTIYF. CDR3 DNA sequence: TGTGCCAGCAGCCTCACCGGGACACGGGACACCATATATTTT. The chain is built from TRBV6-5 and TRBJ1-3; tentatively, D is TRBD1 (6 bases). Germline assignment: CDR1 MNHEY and CDR2 SVGAGI. The CDR3 contains 14 residues. V dropped 6 bases and J dropped 8 bases, with 17 bases sitting between them.

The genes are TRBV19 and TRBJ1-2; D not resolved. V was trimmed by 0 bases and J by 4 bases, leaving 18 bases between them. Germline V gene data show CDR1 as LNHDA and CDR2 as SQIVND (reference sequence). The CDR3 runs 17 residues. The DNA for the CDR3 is TGTGCCAGTAGTATAGAGTTGATGGGTCTTCTTGGCTATGGCTACACCTTC. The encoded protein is CASSIELMGLLGYGYTF.

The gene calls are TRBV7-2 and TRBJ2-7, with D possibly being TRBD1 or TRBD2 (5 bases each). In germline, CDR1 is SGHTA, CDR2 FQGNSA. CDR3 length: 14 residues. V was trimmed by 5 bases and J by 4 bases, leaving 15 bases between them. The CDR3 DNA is TGTGCCAGCAGCCGGGGACGAACGTCGTACGAGCAGTACTTC. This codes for CASSRGRTSYEQYF. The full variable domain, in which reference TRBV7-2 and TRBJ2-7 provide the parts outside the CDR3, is GAGVSQSPSNKVTEKGKDVELRCDPISGHTALYWYRQSLGQGLEFLIYFQGNSAPDKSGLPSDRFSAERTGGSVSTLTIQRTQQEDSAVYLCASSRGRTSYEQYFGPGTRLTVT.

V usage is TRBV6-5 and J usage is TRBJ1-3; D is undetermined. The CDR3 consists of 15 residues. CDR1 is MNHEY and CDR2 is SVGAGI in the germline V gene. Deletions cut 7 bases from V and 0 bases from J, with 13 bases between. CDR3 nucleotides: TGTGCCAGCAATAAAAGGACGAGCTCTGGAAACACCATATATTTT. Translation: CASNKRTSSGNTIYF.

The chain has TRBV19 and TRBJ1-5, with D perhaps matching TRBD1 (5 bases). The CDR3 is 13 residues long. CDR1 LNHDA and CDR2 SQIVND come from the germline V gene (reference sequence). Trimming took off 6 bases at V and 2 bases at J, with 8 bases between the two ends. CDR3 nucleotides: TGTGCCAGTAGCAGGGATGGCAATCAGCCCCAGCATTTT. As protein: CASSRDGNQPQHF.

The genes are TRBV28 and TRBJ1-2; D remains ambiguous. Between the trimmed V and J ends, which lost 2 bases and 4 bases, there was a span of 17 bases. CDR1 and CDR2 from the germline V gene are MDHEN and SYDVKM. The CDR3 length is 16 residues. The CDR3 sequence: CASSLEVRPSRYGYTF. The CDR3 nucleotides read TGTGCCAGCAGTTTAGAAGTCCGCCCGAGCCGCTATGGCTACACCTTC.

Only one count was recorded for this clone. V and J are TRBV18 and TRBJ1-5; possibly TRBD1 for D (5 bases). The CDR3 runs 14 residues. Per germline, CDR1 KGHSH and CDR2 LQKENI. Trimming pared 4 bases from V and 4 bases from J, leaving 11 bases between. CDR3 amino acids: CASSRDGRNQPQHF. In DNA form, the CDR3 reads TGTGCCAGCTCACGGGACGGAAGAAATCAGCCCCAGCATTTT.

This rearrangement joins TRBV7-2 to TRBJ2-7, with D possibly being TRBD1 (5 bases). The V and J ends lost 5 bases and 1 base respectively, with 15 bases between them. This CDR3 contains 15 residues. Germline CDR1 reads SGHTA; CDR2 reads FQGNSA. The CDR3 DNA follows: TGTGCCAGCAGCCTCCGACAGACGATTTCCTACGAGCAGTACTTC. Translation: CASSLRQTISYEQYF.

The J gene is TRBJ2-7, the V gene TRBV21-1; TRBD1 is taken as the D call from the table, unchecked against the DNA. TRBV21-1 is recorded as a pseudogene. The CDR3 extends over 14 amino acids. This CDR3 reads CASSKAYQGCEQYF. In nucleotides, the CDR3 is TGTGCCAGCAGCAAAGCCTATCAGGGTTGCGAGCAGTACTTC.

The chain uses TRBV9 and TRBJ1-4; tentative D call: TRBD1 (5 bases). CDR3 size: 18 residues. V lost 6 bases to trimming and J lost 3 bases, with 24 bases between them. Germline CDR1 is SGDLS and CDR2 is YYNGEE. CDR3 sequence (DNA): TGTGCCAGCAACTCGGGGACCCCGCGTTTGTTAGCTAATGAAAAACTGTTTTTT. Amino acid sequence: CASNSGTPRLLANEKLFF.

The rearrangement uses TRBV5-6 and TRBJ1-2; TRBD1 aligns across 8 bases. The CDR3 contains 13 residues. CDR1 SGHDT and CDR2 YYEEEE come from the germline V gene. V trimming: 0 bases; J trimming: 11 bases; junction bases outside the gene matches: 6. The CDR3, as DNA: TGTGCCAGCAGCTTGGCAAGGGGACAGGTGTACACCTTC. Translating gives CASSLARGQVYTF. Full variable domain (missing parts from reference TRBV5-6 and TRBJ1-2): DAGVTQSPTHLIKTRGQQVTLRCSPKSGHDTVSWYQQALGQGPQFIFQYYEEEERQRGNFPDRFSGHQFPNYSSELNVNALLLGDSALYLCASSLARGQVYTFGSGTRLTVV.

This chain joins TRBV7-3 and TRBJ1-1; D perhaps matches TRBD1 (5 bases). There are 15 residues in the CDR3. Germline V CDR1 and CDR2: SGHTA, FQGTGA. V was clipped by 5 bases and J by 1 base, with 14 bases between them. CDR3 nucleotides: TGTGCCAGCAGCCCCCTCCGCACAGGGAACACTGAAGCTTTCTTT. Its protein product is CASSPLRTGNTEAFF.

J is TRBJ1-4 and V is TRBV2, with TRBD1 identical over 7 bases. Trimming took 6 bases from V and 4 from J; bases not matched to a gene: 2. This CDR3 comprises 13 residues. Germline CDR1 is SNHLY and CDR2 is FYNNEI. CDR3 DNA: TGTGCCAGCAGAGGGGACAGTAATGAAAAACTGTTTTTT. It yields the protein CASRGDSNEKLFF.

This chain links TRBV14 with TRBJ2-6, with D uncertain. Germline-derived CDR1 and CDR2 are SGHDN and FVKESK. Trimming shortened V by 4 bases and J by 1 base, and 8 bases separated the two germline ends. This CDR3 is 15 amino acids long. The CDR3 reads CASSPLGSGANVLTF. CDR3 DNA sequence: TGTGCCAGCAGCCCCCTAGGGTCTGGGGCCAACGTCCTGACTTTC.

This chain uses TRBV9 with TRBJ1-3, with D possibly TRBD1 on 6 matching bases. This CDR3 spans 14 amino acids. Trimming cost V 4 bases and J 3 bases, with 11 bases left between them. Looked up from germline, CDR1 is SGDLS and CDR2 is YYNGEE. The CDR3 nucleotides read TGTGCCAGCAGCCGATCGGACAGTGGAAACACCATATATTTT. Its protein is CASSRSDSGNTIYF.

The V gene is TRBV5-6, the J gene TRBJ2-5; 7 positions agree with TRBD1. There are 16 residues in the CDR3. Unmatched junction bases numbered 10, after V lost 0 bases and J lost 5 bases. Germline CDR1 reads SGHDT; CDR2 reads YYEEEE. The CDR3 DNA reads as TGTGCCAGCAGCTTGGCAAGACAGGGCAGTTGGGAGACCCAGTACTTC. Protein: CASSLARQGSWETQYF.

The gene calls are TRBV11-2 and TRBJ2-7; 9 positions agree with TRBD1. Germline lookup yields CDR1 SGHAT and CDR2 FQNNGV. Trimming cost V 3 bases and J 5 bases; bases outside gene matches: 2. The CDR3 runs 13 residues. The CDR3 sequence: CASSFTGGDEQYF. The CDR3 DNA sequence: TGTGCCAGCAGCTTTACAGGGGGCGACGAGCAGTACTTC.

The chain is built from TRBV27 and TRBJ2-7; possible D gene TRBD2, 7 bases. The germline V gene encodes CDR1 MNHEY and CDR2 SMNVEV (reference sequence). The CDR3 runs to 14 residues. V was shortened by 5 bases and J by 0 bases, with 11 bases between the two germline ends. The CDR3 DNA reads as TGTGCCAGCAGTATCGGGGGGCCCTCCTACGAGCAGTACTTC. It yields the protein CASSIGGPSYEQYF.